This section outlines one T cell receptor beta chain sequence together with its context. What it binds is not known. The junction had 4 bases not matched to a gene; V was cut back by 7 bases and J by 1 base. Germline lookup yields CDR1 MNHEY and CDR2 SVGAGI. This CDR3 has 14 amino acids. This sample was included in a study of shared clonotypes between healthy human individuals. Libraries were prepared by immunoSEQ multiplex PCR; TCRdb keeps only in-frame clonotypes and omits some of them. This sample has roughly 1 million clones, with around 74% found just once. Memory CD4+ cells were the fraction left after CD45RA+ naive selection. Study outcomes and limitations: An effect of sequencing depth on clonotype sharing among donors was expected. Rarefaction curves obtained for sorted subsets showed sequencing incomplete despite large depth.

The sample taken for sequencing was memory CD4+ T cells sorted from blood. Subset reported: CD45RA-negative fraction. The rearrangement joins TRBV6-5 to TRBJ2-3; 8 nucleotides align to TRBD1. The receptor was isolated from a man aged 18 to 29 in good health. The CDR3 loop is CASTRDRRTDTQYF. The CDR3 DNA sequence: TGTGCCAGCACTAGGGACAGGCGCACAGATACGCAGTATTTT.